This TCR beta chain was sequenced during a study of blood T cell repertoires in COVID-19. Turning to the study itself: There were acute and convalescent COVID-19 samples, and they came from the United States, Italy and Spain.

Recruits, aged roughly 18 to 95 years, lived in 24 US areas. Allocation to cohorts depended on clinical history reported by the participants. In regard to this clone: The sample carries other DNA sequences with the same CDR3.

In the source study's methods: Estimates of nucleated cell counts were drawn from the amplification of reference gene primers. The method was immunoSEQ multiplex PCR; TCRdb's version includes in-frame clones alone and lacks a portion of them. Clone size and the V and J calls come from that table; the DNA yielded D and trimming. This table holds some 380,000 clones, nearly 90% found once. Material for sequencing was PBMCs or T cells enriched from blood (not recorded which). The source is a woman between 40 and 55 years old with acute COVID-19.

Written as DNA, the CDR3 is TGCGCCAGCAGCTTAGGAGAGAACACTGAAGCTTTCTTT. It is translated as CASSLGENTEAFF. The chain is built from TRBV5-1 and TRBJ1-1; the D is unclear. Germline CDR1 and CDR2: SGHRS and YFSETQ. The V and J ends lost 2 bases and 1 base respectively, with 6 bases between them. This CDR3 is built from 13 residues.